The 25 T cell receptor beta chains presented below share a single source sample, sequenced in a study of human T cells and chemical hapten exposure (dated by TCRdb to the early 2020s). The time point label here, explained by the study, means: pre-sensitization, week 0. The sample's treatment or condition, from its label and the paper: therapeutic diphenylcyclopropenone sensitization with weekly scalp DPC. Unfractionated whole blood was collected in Tempus Blood RNA tubes, and total RNA was extracted from that blood. Library prep was done by RACE. The instrument was a NextSeq 500. TCRdb took the public reads, trimmed them with fastp at Q25, ran MiXCR for clone calling and kept in-frame beta chains. When rows share a CDR3 protein, they turn into one entry using the most common DNA and genes. The sample table records just under 35,000 distinct CDR3 sequences; 10% of these occur just once. The ten largest account for 25% to 35% of the sample.

Sequenced material: whole blood, taken in connection with sensitization to the hapten diphenylcyclopropenone (DPC). All receptors derive from a man aged 50 to 59 with alopecia areata. Some clones in this sample may be carry-over from other donors' samples.

This clonotype has just a few counts. The chain recombines TRBV29-1 with TRBJ2-3; 8 bases match TRBD1. The germline V gene encodes CDR1 SQVTM and CDR2 ANQGSEA. CDR3 length: 14 amino acids. The V segment lost 4 bases and the J segment 3 bases; nucleotides outside the gene matches: 6. The CDR3 protein is CSVGTGLRTDTQYF. Here the CDR3 DNA reads TGCAGCGTTGGGACAGGGTTGAGGACAGATACGCAGTATTTT.

This clonotype was seen ten or more times. The V and J genes are TRBV18 and TRBJ2-1, with 12 bases identical to TRBD2. The germline V gene encodes CDR1 KGHSH and CDR2 LQKENI. J was trimmed by 6 bases and V by 0 bases; bases with no gene match: 3. There are 16 residues in the CDR3. The CDR3 reads CASSPPTSGRSNEQFF. The CDR3 DNA reads as TGTGCCAGCTCACCACCGACTAGCGGGAGATCCAATGAGCAGTTCTTC.

Many counts were recorded for this clonotype. The rearrangement uses TRBV15 and TRBJ1-3, with TRBD1 matching over 8 bases. The CDR3 sequence is 17 residues long. Trimming at V came to 0 bases and at J to 3 bases, leaving 7 bases not matched to a gene. CDR1 is LNHNV and CDR2 is YYDKDF in the germline V gene (reference sequence). Here the CDR3 DNA reads TGTGCCACCAGCAGAGAAGGTCAGGGGGCTCGTGGAAACACCATATATTTT. Translated: CATSREGQGARGNTIYF.

Ten or more counts support this clonotype. The V gene is TRBV9, the J gene TRBJ2-1, with D perhaps assigned TRBD1 or TRBD2 (5 bases each). V was trimmed by 2 bases and J by 9 bases, leaving 18 bases between them. Germline-derived CDR1 and CDR2 are SGDLS and YYNGEE. This CDR3 comprises 15 residues. The CDR3 region is CASSVRGPPGGEQFF. The CDR3, as DNA: TGTGCCAGCAGCGTTAGGGGACCCCCGGGCGGTGAGCAGTTCTTC.

Only a few counts were recorded for this clonotype. This rearrangement joins TRBV6-6 to TRBJ1-3; the D is unclear. The CDR3 length is 15 residues. V shed 5 bases and J shed 2 bases, with 13 bases lying between them. CDR1 and CDR2 (germline): MNHNY, SVGAGI (reference sequence). The CDR3 DNA reads TGTGCCAGCAGTCCCACGGGTCCCACTGGAAACACCATATATTTT. This sequence encodes CASSPTGPTGNTIYF.

This clonotype was observed at least ten times. The gene calls are TRBV29-1 and TRBJ2-3; unclear D gene. Germline V gene lookup returns CDR1 SQVTM and CDR2 ANQGSEA. The V gene lost 5 bases and the J gene lost 2 bases, with 20 bases spanning the gap. The CDR3 is 16 amino acids. CDR3 bases: TGCAGCGTTTCCGCATCGGGCAGGTCTGACACAGATACGCAGTATTTT. Its protein is CSVSASGRSDTDTQYF.

The chain joins TRBV6-4 to TRBJ2-3, with 8 nucleotides matching TRBD2. Germline CDR1 is MRHNA and CDR2 is SNTAGT. This CDR3 has 15 residues. V lost 0 bases and J lost 4; bases outside the gene matches: 3. In DNA, the CDR3 is TGTGCCAGCAGTGACTCTAGCGGGACGGCAGATACGCAGTATTTT. Translation: CASSDSSGTADTQYF.

This clonotype was counted between two and nine times. V and J are TRBV28 and TRBJ2-7, with 10 bases matching TRBD1. This CDR3 comprises 14 residues. Germline CDR1 is MDHEN and CDR2 is SYDVKM. V was pared by 5 bases and J by 3 bases, with 4 bases of the junction left unmatched. CDR3: CASSPGDRGYEQYF. In nucleotides, the CDR3 is TGTGCCAGCAGTCCAGGGGACAGGGGCTACGAGCAGTACTTC.

V is TRBV11-2 and J is TRBJ1-2; perhaps TRBD1 as D (6 bases). The CDR3 spans 13 residues. V shed 5 bases and J shed 4 bases, with 11 bases lying between them. Germline CDR1 reads SGHAT; CDR2 reads FQNNGV. DNA of the CDR3: TGTGCCAGCAGCATTGGACAGCTCTATGGCTACACCTTC. As protein: CASSIGQLYGYTF.

This clonotype was recorded many times. The J gene is TRBJ2-7, the V gene TRBV3-2. TRBV3-2 is a pseudogene segment. CDR3 size: 14 residues. CDR3 region: CASSQVGRPYEQYF. CDR3 DNA: TGTGCCAGCAGCCAAGTCGGCAGACCCTACGAGCAGTACTTC.

This clonotype showed up many times. The V call is TRBV24-1, the J call TRBJ2-2, with 13 positions matching TRBD2. The CDR3 consists of 15 residues. V shed 10 bases, J shed 0 bases, and the junction held 1 base outside the gene matches. The germline CDR1 and CDR2 sequences are KGHDR and SFDVKD. CDR3 loop: CATGLAGSNTGELFF. The CDR3 DNA reads TGTGCCACGGGACTAGCGGGATCGAACACCGGGGAGCTGTTTTTT.

Comments on this clonotype: A single base separates this from a much larger clone, so it may be a read error. The rearrangement uses TRBV5-1 and TRBJ1-1; D might be TRBD1 (6 bases). V was pared by 7 bases and J by 12 bases, with 19 bases between. Germline CDR1 is SGHRS and CDR2 is YFSETQ. This CDR3 is built from 12 residues. In DNA, the CDR3 is TGCGCCAGCGGCCAGACAGGAATCGAGACTTTCTTT. Translation gives CASGQTGIETFF.

This clonotype was picked up many times. The chain couples TRBV7-6 to TRBJ1-1; tentatively, D is TRBD1 (5 bases). The CDR3 length is 18 residues. Trimming pared 2 bases from V and 0 bases from J, leaving 19 bases between. Germline-derived CDR1 and CDR2 are SGHVS and FNYEAQ. The CDR3 reads CASSLTPRGKRMNTEAFF. CDR3 DNA: TGTGCCAGCAGCTTAACCCCTCGGGGGAAGAGGATGAACACTGAAGCTTTCTTT. The full variable domain, its missing parts supplied by reference TRBV7-6 and TRBJ1-1, is GAGVSQSPRYKVTKRGQDVALRCDPISGHVSLYWYRQALGQGPEFLTYFNYEAQQDKSGLPNDRFSAERPEGSISTLTIQRTEQRDSAMYRCASSLTPRGKRMNTEAFFGQGTRLTVV.

This chain uses TRBV10-2 with TRBJ1-1, with 8 bases matching TRBD1. This CDR3 spans 14 amino acids. CDR1 WSHSY and CDR2 SAAADI come from the germline V gene. The V and J ends lost 7 bases and 4 bases, in that order; junction bases with no gene match: 8. CDR3 sequence: CASTGQGTVTEAFF. The CDR3 region has the DNA TGCGCCAGCACCGGACAGGGCACAGTCACTGAAGCTTTCTTT.

The sample holds a few counts of this clonotype. The DNA of the CDR3 is TGTGCCAGCTCACCGACTATAGAGGAGCCCCAGCATTTT. It is translated as CASSPTIEEPQHF. The V and J genes are TRBV18 and TRBJ1-5, with D unclear. Germline assignment: CDR1 KGHSH and CDR2 LQKENI. This CDR3 is built from 13 residues. V lost 3 bases and J lost 8, with 11 bases in between.

This clonotype appeared a few times. V gene TRBV9 combines with J gene TRBJ2-1; perhaps TRBD2 as D (6 bases). The V and J ends lost 4 bases and 6 bases respectively, with 17 bases between them. This CDR3 has 15 amino acids. CDR1 and CDR2 from the germline V gene are SGDLS and YYNGEE. This CDR3 reads CASSRTGTPGNEQFF. Written as DNA, the CDR3 is TGTGCCAGCAGCCGAACCGGGACTCCCGGCAATGAGCAGTTCTTC.

Comment on this clonotype: This sequence may be a read error, since a much larger clone differs from it by one base. J is TRBJ2-5 and V is TRBV7-2; D remains unclear. From germline, CDR1 is SGHTA and CDR2 FQGNSA. Deletions cut 5 bases from V and 5 bases from J, with 15 bases between. CDR3 length: 14 amino acids. The CDR3 here is CASSATASAETQYF. Written as DNA, the CDR3 is TGTGCCAGCAGCGCTACGGCTAGTGCGGAGACCCAGTACTTC.

The chain has TRBV18 and TRBJ2-2; 8 bases are shared with TRBD2. J lost 1 base, V lost 6 bases, and 4 bases had no gene match. The CDR3 contains 15 residues. Germline CDR1 and CDR2: KGHSH and LQKENI. This CDR3 is CASSETSVNTGELFF. The CDR3 nucleotides are TGTGCCAGCTCCGAGACTAGCGTGAACACCGGGGAGCTGTTTTTT.

Ten or more counts support this clonotype. A read error may account for a junction end that differs from germline. CDR3 nucleotide sequence: TGTGCCAGCAGTCAAGGAGCGGGTTCGTCCTACAATGAGCAGTTCTTC. Its protein product is CASSQGAGSSYNEQFF. V usage is TRBV3-1 and J usage is TRBJ2-1; D may be TRBD2 (6 bases). CDR3 size: 16 residues. Germline V gene sequence: CDR1 LGHDT, CDR2 YNNKEL (reference sequence).

This clonotype occurred once. V and J are TRBV19 and TRBJ2-7; 11 positions match TRBD1. V gave up 3 bases and J gave up 3 bases; unmatched junction bases: 4. This CDR3 has 15 residues. CDR1 and CDR2 from the germline V gene are LNHDA and SQIVND (reference sequence). CDR3 amino acids: CASSIGGTGGYEQYF. The CDR3 region has the DNA TGTGCCAGTAGTATTGGAGGGACAGGGGGCTACGAGCAGTACTTC. Based on the CDR3 plus reference TRBV19 and TRBJ2-7, the full variable domain is DGGITQSPKYLFRKEGQNVTLSCEQNLNHDAMYWYRQDPGQGLRLIYYSQIVNDFQKGDIAEGYSVSREKKESFPLTVTSAQKNPTAFYLCASSIGGTGGYEQYFGPGTRLTVT.

This clonotype was seen many times. V gene TRBV27 combines with J gene TRBJ2-2; D possibly corresponds to TRBD2 (6 bases). Germline V gives CDR1 MNHEY, CDR2 SMNVEV (reference sequence). Trimming pared 11 bases from V and 1 base from J, leaving 11 bases between. There are 13 residues in the CDR3. As DNA, the CDR3 is TGTGCCTGTAGCGGAGTGAACACCGGGGAGCTGTTTTTT. Amino acids: CACSGVNTGELFF.

The chain employs TRBV28 and TRBJ2-1, with D possibly TRBD1 on 6 matching bases. CDR3 length: 13 residues. Per germline, CDR1 MDHEN and CDR2 SYDVKM. Trimming removed 4 bases at V and 7 bases at J, with 11 bases between. In nucleotides, the CDR3 is TGTGCCAGCAGTTCCGCAGGGGTGAATGAGCAGTTCTTC. This codes for CASSSAGVNEQFF.

This clonotype was seen only a few times. This sequence may be a read error, since a much larger clone differs from it by one base. The chain couples TRBV3-1 to TRBJ1-4; possible D gene TRBD1, 6 bases. The CDR3 sequence is 13 residues long. CDR1 is LGHDT and CDR2 is YNNKEL in the germline V gene (reference sequence). This chain's CDR3 is CVSEGQLDEKLFF. The CDR3 nucleotides are TGTGTCAGTGAAGGACAGCTAGACGAAAAACTGTTTTTT.

V and J are TRBV28 and TRBJ2-3, with 13 bases matching TRBD2. Germline-derived CDR1 and CDR2 are MDHEN and SYDVKM. The length of the CDR3 is 18 residues. Losses at the gene ends were 2 bases for V and 0 bases for J; bases not matched to a gene: 5. CDR3 amino acids: CASSLGTSGVPSTDTQYF. As DNA, the CDR3 is TGTGCCAGCAGTTTAGGGACTAGCGGGGTACCTAGCACAGATACGCAGTATTTT.

The V call is TRBV5-1, the J call TRBJ2-2, with TRBD1 matching over 7 bases. V lost 4 bases and J lost 2; bases outside the gene matches: 8. This CDR3 is built from 16 residues. CDR1 is SGHRS, CDR2 YFSETQ, per germline. The CDR3 bases are TGCGCCAGCAGCCCGCGTGGGGACAGAAACACCGGGGAGCTGTTTTTT. This gives the protein CASSPRGDRNTGELFF.